This T cell receptor beta chain was captured by sequencing in a study of early T cells in non-severe SARS-CoV-2 infection. Study overall: Sequenced bulk RNA came from whole blood that was unsorted, and chains were unpaired.

Germline V gives CDR1 SGHVS, CDR2 FQNEAQ. V gave up 5 bases and J gave up 5 bases, with 13 bases separating them. The CDR3 is made up of 14 amino acids. Tagging with unique molecular identifiers was applied to individual cDNA molecules. TCRdb passed the 5' RACE reads through MiXCR, listing each CDR3 protein once. The table shows roughly 55,000 distinct CDR3 sequences, with around 10% occurring only once. Study results and caveats: VDJdb matching favored anti-spike CD8 responses, missing private and CD4 specificities.

This clonotype was counted a few times. The antigen is not known. Sequencing used whole blood. This rearrangement joins TRBV7-8 to TRBJ1-5, with D tentatively TRBD1 (6 bases). This clonotype originated in an adult who was a healthcare worker with PCR-confirmed SARS-CoV-2 infection or an uninfected control (not recorded which). CDR3 sequence (DNA): TGTGCCAGCAGCCTCAGGGGTATGGATCAGCCCCAGCATTTT. This translates into CASSLRGMDQPQHF.